The source of this T cell receptor (beta chain) is a study of identical twins. Study results and limitations: Model-predicted out-of-frame TCR alpha sharing fell below observed values in monozygotic twins. The presence of invariant MAIT and iNKT cells could partly confound analyses of zero-insertion sequences. In drawing conclusions, the study used cross-sectional statistical analysis and did not follow the same donors.

TCRdb analysed the 5' RACE reads with MiXCR anew, one entry per CDR3 protein. This table has approximately 680,000 distinct CDR3 sequences, less than 9% appearing once. This clonotype was picked up many times. No antigen is known for it. Only healthy Caucasians were enrolled as donors. The CDR3 consists of 15 residues. The germline gives CDR1 SGHTA, CDR2 FQGNSA. Unmatched junction bases numbered 6, after V lost 5 bases and J lost 0 bases. The same sample was also studied in work on yellow fever vaccine responses in identical twins.

Sequenced material: PBMCs. The source of this sequence is a woman between 18 and 29 years old in good health. This chain uses TRBV7-2 with TRBJ1-2, with 7 bases matching TRBD1. The CDR3 DNA is TGTGCCAGCAGCCCCCGACAGGGCTCTAACTATGGCTACACCTTC. It translates to CASSPRQGSNYGYTF. The full variable domain, in which reference TRBV7-2 and TRBJ1-2 provide the parts outside the CDR3, is GAGVSQSPSNKVTEKGKDVELRCDPISGHTALYWYRQSLGQGLEFLIYFQGNSAPDKSGLPSDRFSAERTGGSVSTLTIQRTQQEDSAVYLCASSPRQGSNYGYTFGSGTRLTVV.